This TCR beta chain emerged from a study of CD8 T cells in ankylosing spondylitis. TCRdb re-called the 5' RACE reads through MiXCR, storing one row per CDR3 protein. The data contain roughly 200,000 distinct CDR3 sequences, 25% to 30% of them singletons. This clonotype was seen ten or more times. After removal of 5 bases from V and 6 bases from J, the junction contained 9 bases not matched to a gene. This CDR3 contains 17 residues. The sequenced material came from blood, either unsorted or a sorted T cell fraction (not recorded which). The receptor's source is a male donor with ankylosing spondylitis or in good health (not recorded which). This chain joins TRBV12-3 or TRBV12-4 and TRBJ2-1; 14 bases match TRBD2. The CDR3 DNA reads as TGTGCCAGCAGTCCACGGGGACTAGCGGGAGCCCTCAATGAGCAGTTCTTC. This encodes CASSPRGLAGALNEQFF.